This TCR beta chain was captured by sequencing in a study of shared clonotypes between healthy human individuals. Study as a whole: Researchers drew samples from two women and a few men aged 18 to 49.

This clone was recorded once. Its antigen remains unidentified. Whole-study results and caveats: A limitation of the genetic and exposure-history diversity represented arose from few donors. Rarefaction revealed incomplete sorted-subset sequencing despite large depth.

Original data processing: Filtering differed, since immunoSEQ gave only junction sequences and no quality scores. The table came from immunoSEQ multiplex PCR; TCRdb's copy has only in-frame clones and leaves some out. V, J and clone size were drawn from that table, and D and trimming were deduced from the DNA. The sample shows about 2.1 million clones, 93% of them seen only once. This CDR3 is built from 14 residues. V shed 0 bases and J shed 3 bases, with 8 bases lying between them. Germline V lookup: CDR1 MNHEY, CDR2 SVGAGI. CD45RO negativity and positive selection for CCR7 defined naive CD8 cells, a population that excluded terminally differentiated effector memory CD45RA+ cells.

The source material was naive CD8+ T cells from PBMCs. The chain uses TRBV6-5 and TRBJ1-2, with D possibly being TRBD1 (6 bases). This TCR derives from a man aged 18-30 years in good health. Some clones in this sample may be carry-over from other donors' samples. For the CDR3, the DNA is TGTGCCAGCAGTTACTCGGGGGCTGACTATGGCTACACCTTC. Its protein product is CASSYSGADYGYTF.